The following is a TCR beta chain sequence with its context. Its antigen is unknown. TCRdb's copy holds only in-frame clones and misses some; the assay was immunoSEQ multiplex PCR. The table has some 38,000 clones, roughly 89% seen once. This sample was taken from a study of T cells in localized non-small cell lung cancer. The V gene lost 8 bases and the J gene lost 3 bases, with 13 bases spanning the gap. CDR1 is SGHDN, CDR2 FVKESK, per germline. This CDR3 region has 13 residues. Study-level points and caveats: It was uninvolved adjacent lung that showed the highest T cell clonality, exceeding tumor. Blood T cell density predicted longer survival; adjacent-lung clonality, shorter.

This clonotype originated in a male donor aged 60 or over with stage II lung adenocarcinoma. The rearrangement uses TRBV14 and TRBJ1-1, with unresolved D. The starting material was peripheral blood mononuclear cells, obtained before any cancer treatment. In DNA, the CDR3 is TGTGCCAGCGGACTAACACGGGACACTGAAGCTTTCTTT. Its translation: CASGLTRDTEAFF. The full variable domain, in which reference TRBV14 and TRBJ1-1 provide the parts outside the CDR3, is EAGVTQFPSHSVIEKGQTVTLRCDPISGHDNLYWYRRVMGKEIKFLLHFVKESKQDESGMPNNRFLAERTGGTYSTLKVQPAELEDSGVYFCASGLTRDTEAFFGQGTRLTVV.